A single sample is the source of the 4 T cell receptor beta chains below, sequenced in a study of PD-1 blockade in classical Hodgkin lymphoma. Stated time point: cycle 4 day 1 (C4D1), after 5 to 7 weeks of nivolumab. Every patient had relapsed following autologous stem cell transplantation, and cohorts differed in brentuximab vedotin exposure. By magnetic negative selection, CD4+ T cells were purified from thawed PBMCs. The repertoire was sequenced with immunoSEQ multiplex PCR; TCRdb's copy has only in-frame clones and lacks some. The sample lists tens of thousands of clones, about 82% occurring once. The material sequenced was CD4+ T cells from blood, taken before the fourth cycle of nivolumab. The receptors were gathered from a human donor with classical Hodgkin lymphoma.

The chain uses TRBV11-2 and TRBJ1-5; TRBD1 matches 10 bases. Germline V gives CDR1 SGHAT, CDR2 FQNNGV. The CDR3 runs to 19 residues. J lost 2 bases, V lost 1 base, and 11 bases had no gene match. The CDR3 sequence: CASSLGDRGILWRNQPQHF. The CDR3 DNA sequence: TGTGCCAGCAGCTTAGGGGACAGGGGAATACTTTGGCGCAATCAGCCCCAGCATTTT.

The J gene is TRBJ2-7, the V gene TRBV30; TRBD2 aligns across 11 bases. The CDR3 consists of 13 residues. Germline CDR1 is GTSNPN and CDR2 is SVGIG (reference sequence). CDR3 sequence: CALFSGGEYEQYF. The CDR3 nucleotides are TGTGCGTTATTTAGCGGGGGGGAATACGAGCAGTACTTC.

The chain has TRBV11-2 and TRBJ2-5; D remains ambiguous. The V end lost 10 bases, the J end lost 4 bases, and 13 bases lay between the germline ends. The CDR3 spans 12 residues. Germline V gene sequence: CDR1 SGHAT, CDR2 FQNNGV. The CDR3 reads CAIERLGETQYF. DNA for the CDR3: TGTGCCATCGAGAGATTGGGAGAGACCCAGTACTTC.

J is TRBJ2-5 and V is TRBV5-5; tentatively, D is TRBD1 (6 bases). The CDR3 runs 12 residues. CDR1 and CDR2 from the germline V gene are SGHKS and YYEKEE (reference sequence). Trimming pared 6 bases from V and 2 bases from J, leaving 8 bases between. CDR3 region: CASTGQQETQYF. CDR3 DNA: TGTGCCAGCACCGGACAGCAAGAGACCCAGTACTTC.